This T cell receptor (beta chain) derives from a study of Graves' ophthalmopathy and Graves' hyperthyroidism. Investigators amplified TCR beta CDR3 regions from RNA transcripts. The first-round RT-PCR employed HTBI primers together with the Qiagen OneStep RT-PCR kit. A multiplex PCR was then performed as the second round. TCRdb recomputed calls from the multiplex PCR reads with MiXCR, one row per CDR3 protein. Counted here are almost 400,000 distinct CDR3 sequences, around 16% occurring once; the ten biggest clones make up roughly 1.5%. Germline V CDR1 and CDR2: SGHRS, YFSETQ. The CDR3 length is 14 residues. The V end was cut by 3 bases, the J end by 0 bases, with 9 bases between.

Specimen: peripheral blood. The chain uses TRBV5-1 and TRBJ1-1; D ambiguous. The clonotype was recovered from a woman younger than 30 with Graves' ophthalmopathy. The CDR3 sequence is CASSYTVVNTEAFF. The CDR3 region has the DNA TGCGCCAGCAGCTACACTGTCGTGAACACTGAAGCTTTCTTT.